One and the same sample provided the 25 T cell receptor beta chains below, sequenced in a study of blood T cell repertoires in COVID-19. Repertoires were generated with immunoSEQ multiplex PCR, while TCRdb's copy carries only in-frame clones and drops some. The table lists about 94,000 clones, about 86% of them singletons. The sample consisted of peripheral blood. These receptors were taken from a man in his 60s with acute or convalescent COVID-19.

This clone appeared once. V gene TRBV30 combines with J gene TRBJ1-3; no reliable D call. Per the germline V gene, CDR1 is GTSNPN and CDR2 is SVGIG (reference sequence). This CDR3 is 15 amino acids long. Trimming removed 1 base from V and 0 bases from J, with 10 bases in between. In DNA, the CDR3 is TGTGCCTGGAGTGAAGTGGCGGGCTCTGGAAACACCATATATTTT. Its protein product is CAWSEVAGSGNTIYF. Complete variable domain (other parts from reference TRBV30 and TRBJ1-3): SQTIHQWPATLVQPVGSPLSLECTVEGTSNPNLYWYRQAAGRGLQLLFYSVGIGQISSEVPQNLSASRPQDRQFILSSKKLLLSDSGFYLCAWSEVAGSGNTIYFGEGSWLTVV.

J is TRBJ1-4 and V is TRBV18; the D is unclear. The CDR3 contains 15 residues. Per germline, CDR1 KGHSH and CDR2 LQKENI. The ends were cut back, 0 bases at V and 0 bases at J, with 5 bases in the middle. The CDR3 protein is CASSPPTATNEKLFF. For the CDR3, the DNA is TGTGCCAGCTCACCACCCACAGCAACTAATGAAAAACTGTTTTTT.

DNA of the CDR3: TGTGCCAGCAGACTTGGACAGGGGGCGAACACTGAAGCTTTCTTT. This translates into CASRLGQGANTEAFF. The V gene is TRBV5-6, the J gene TRBJ1-1, with TRBD1 matching over 11 bases. CDR1 SGHDT and CDR2 YYEEEE come from the germline V gene. The CDR3 runs to 15 residues. After removal of 5 bases from V and 1 base from J, the junction contained 4 bases not matched to a gene.

The chain links TRBV28 to TRBJ2-7, with a tentative D call TRBD2 (5 bases). Germline loops: CDR1 MDHEN, CDR2 SYDVKM. CDR3 length equals 13 residues. Trimming cost V 3 bases and J 3 bases, with 9 bases left between them. The CDR3 bases are TGTGCCAGCAGTTTGCCCGGGGACTACGAGCAGTACTTC. Its protein is CASSLPGDYEQYF.

This chain uses TRBV2 with TRBJ2-4; D unresolved. V shed 2 bases and J shed 8 bases, with 13 bases lying between them. The CDR3 is 14 amino acids. Germline-derived CDR1 and CDR2 are SNHLY and FYNNEI. In nucleotides, the CDR3 is TGTGCCAGCAGTGAAACTCCTGATCGGGACATTCAGTACTTC. Amino acids: CASSETPDRDIQYF.

This clone came up once. The chain recombines TRBV5-4 with TRBJ2-7; the match to TRBD1 covers 8 bases. Per germline, CDR1 SGHNT and CDR2 YYREEE (reference sequence). This CDR3 region has 14 residues. Trimming cost V 4 bases and J 1 base; bases outside gene matches: 4. CDR3 nucleotides: TGTGCCAGCAGCCCAAGACAGGGGTCCTACGAGCAGTACTTC. As protein: CASSPRQGSYEQYF.

The sample holds a few counts of this clone. This chain joins TRBV3-1 (or the pseudogene TRBV3-2) and TRBJ2-7, with 11 nucleotides matching TRBD1. The germline V gene has CDR1 LGHDT and CDR2 YNNKEL (reference sequence). V gave up 2 bases and J gave up 0 bases; unmatched junction bases: 3. CDR3 length: 16 residues. CDR3 sequence (DNA): TGTGCCAGCAGCCAACTGGGACAGGGGGGCTCCTACGAGCAGTACTTC. Protein sequence: CASSQLGQGGSYEQYF.

The chain joins TRBV18 to TRBJ1-3; D is undetermined. CDR3 length: 17 amino acids. In germline, CDR1 is KGHSH, CDR2 LQKENI. The V and J ends lost 2 bases and 0 bases respectively, with 14 bases between them. CDR3 nucleotides: TGTGCCAGCTCACCAAAAACTGGCTCAGGCTCTGGAAACACCATATATTTT. Encoded protein: CASSPKTGSGSGNTIYF.

V is TRBV6-5 and J is TRBJ1-5, with 11 bases that match TRBD1. Germline V gives CDR1 MNHEY, CDR2 SVGAGI. CDR3 length: 15 amino acids. The trim removed 7 bases at V and 4 bases at J, leaving 6 bases unmatched. This CDR3 reads CASKVGTGGNQPQHF. CDR3 bases: TGTGCCAGCAAGGTCGGGACAGGGGGGAATCAGCCCCAGCATTTT.

The rearrangement joins TRBV10-2 to TRBJ2-7, with TRBD2 matching over 7 bases. V gave up 7 bases and J gave up 1 base; unmatched junction bases: 4. Germline V gene sequence: CDR1 WSHSY, CDR2 SAAADI. This CDR3 spans 13 amino acids. The CDR3 loop is CASTSGVSYEQYF. CDR3 in DNA: TGCGCCAGCACCAGCGGGGTGTCCTACGAGCAGTACTTC.

Regarding this clone: This CDR3 is also generated by other DNA sequences in the sample. This chain joins TRBV19 and TRBJ2-5; TRBD1 is a possible D gene (5 bases). The CDR3 contains 14 residues. Trimming removed 1 base from V and 4 bases from J, with 10 bases in between. Germline V gene lookup returns CDR1 LNHDA and CDR2 SQIVND (reference sequence). CDR3 residues: CASSIGRGGETQYF. The CDR3 DNA follows: TGTGCCAGTAGTATAGGTAGGGGTGGAGAGACCCAGTACTTC. The full variable domain, rest sourced from reference TRBV19 and TRBJ2-5, is DGGITQSPKYLFRKEGQNVTLSCEQNLNHDAMYWYRQDPGQGLRLIYYSQIVNDFQKGDIAEGYSVSREKKESFPLTVTSAQKNPTAFYLCASSIGRGGETQYFGPGTRLLVL.

V usage is TRBV4-1 and J usage is TRBJ2-5; D is possibly TRBD2 (6 bases). V was trimmed by 1 base and J by 4 bases, leaving 13 bases between them. Germline V lookup: CDR1 MGHRA, CDR2 YSYEKL. This CDR3 spans 15 amino acids. In nucleotides, the CDR3 is TGCGCCAGCAGCCAAGGGGGCGGGGCAGCAGAGACCCAGTACTTC. Translated: CASSQGGGAAETQYF.

The chain carries TRBV6-5 and TRBJ1-2; 7 bases map to TRBD1. CDR3 length: 15 amino acids. Germline V gene data show CDR1 as MNHEY and CDR2 as SVGAGI. The V segment lost 7 bases and the J segment 3 bases; nucleotides outside the gene matches: 11. The CDR3 sequence is CASTLGQLRDYGYTF. The DNA for the CDR3 is TGTGCCAGCACCCTGGGACAGTTGAGGGACTATGGCTACACCTTC.

The chain has TRBV11-2 and TRBJ2-7, with a possible D match to TRBD1 (5 bases). V lost 0 bases and J 2 bases, leaving 8 bases between the germline ends. The CDR3 extends over 14 amino acids. Germline CDR1 SGHAT, CDR2 FQNNGV. CDR3 in DNA: TGTGCCAGCAGCTTAGAGAAGGGGCCCTACGAGCAGTACTTC. Its translation is CASSLEKGPYEQYF.

This clone was seen a few times. The chain is built from TRBV7-3 and TRBJ2-1; no definite D call. V was shortened by 2 bases and J by 2 bases, with 10 bases between the two germline ends. Germline CDR1 SGHTA, CDR2 FQGTGA. The CDR3 runs to 15 residues. In DNA, the CDR3 is TGTGCCAGCAGCTTAGAACAGAGCCCCTACAATGAGCAGTTCTTC. Translated, it gives CASSLEQSPYNEQFF. Looking up the rest from reference TRBV7-3 and TRBJ2-1 gives the full variable domain: GAGVSQTPSNKVTEKGKYVELRCDPISGHTALYWYRQSLGQGPEFLIYFQGTGAADDSGLPNDRFFAVRPEGSVSTLKIQRTERGDSAVYLCASSLEQSPYNEQFFGPGTRLTVL.

The chain couples TRBV4-1 to TRBJ1-1; 10 bases line up with TRBD1. The CDR3 runs to 18 residues. The germline gives CDR1 MGHRA, CDR2 YSYEKL. The J segment lost 1 base and the V segment lost 4 bases, leaving 12 bases of the junction unmatched. CDR3 sequence (DNA): TGCGCCAGCAGCCCCCTAAAGGGACAGGGGACGCCGAACACTGAAGCTTTCTTT. Its translation is CASSPLKGQGTPNTEAFF.

The chain links TRBV29-1 to TRBJ1-2; possibly TRBD1 for D (6 bases). CDR1 is SQVTM and CDR2 is ANQGSEA in the germline V gene. Between the trimmed V and J ends, which lost 6 bases and 4 bases, there was a span of 18 bases. CDR3 size: 14 residues. The CDR3 DNA reads TGCAGCGTCCCTTGGACAGCCTCCTTCTATGGCTACACCTTC. Its translation: CSVPWTASFYGYTF.

This clone was detected a few times. The chain uses TRBV19 and TRBJ2-1, with 7 bases fitting TRBD1. The V gene end was trimmed by 4 bases and the J gene end by 1 base; junction bases not matched to a gene: 1. Germline V gives CDR1 LNHDA, CDR2 SQIVND (reference sequence). This CDR3 region has 14 residues. CDR3 protein: CASSRQGSYNEQFF. The CDR3 DNA sequence: TGTGCCAGTAGTAGACAGGGTTCCTACAATGAGCAGTTCTTC. The whole variable domain, remainder taken from reference TRBV19 and TRBJ2-1, is DGGITQSPKYLFRKEGQNVTLSCEQNLNHDAMYWYRQDPGQGLRLIYYSQIVNDFQKGDIAEGYSVSREKKESFPLTVTSAQKNPTAFYLCASSRQGSYNEQFFGPGTRLTVL.

The chain uses TRBV6-6 and TRBJ1-3; possible D gene TRBD1, 5 bases. V was clipped by 6 bases and J by 10 bases, with 16 bases between them. The germline gives CDR1 MNHNY, CDR2 SVGAGI (reference sequence). The CDR3 runs to 13 residues. The CDR3 nucleotides are TGTGCCAGCAGAACTTCCGTGGGGGGAACCATATATTTT. It codes for CASRTSVGGTIYF.

This chain links TRBV24-1 with TRBJ1-3; a weak D match, TRBD1 (6 bases). The CDR3 contains 13 residues. Germline loops: CDR1 KGHDR, CDR2 SFDVKD. V shed 6 bases and J shed 2 bases, with 7 bases lying between them. The CDR3 DNA follows: TGTGCCACCAGTTCAGGGGCTGGAAACACCATATATTTT. This sequence encodes CATSSGAGNTIYF.

In this sample, this clone turned up a few times. V is TRBV10-2 and J is TRBJ1-6; D not resolved. This CDR3 is 13 amino acids long. Germline lookup yields CDR1 WSHSY and CDR2 SAAADI. The V end was cut by 6 bases, the J end by 10 bases, with 13 bases between. The CDR3 nucleotides read TGCGCCAGCAGCGGACGAGGGAACTCACCCCTCCACTTT. This gives the protein CASSGRGNSPLHF.

V gene TRBV10-3 combines with J gene TRBJ2-2; D remains unclear. CDR3 size: 14 residues. Germline-derived CDR1 and CDR2 are ENHRY and SYGVKD. V was trimmed by 0 bases and J by 5 bases, leaving 7 bases between them. The CDR3 sequence is CAISESLATGELFF. The CDR3 nucleotides are TGTGCCATCAGTGAGTCGTTGGCAACCGGGGAGCTGTTTTTT.

In this sample, this clone turned up a few times. The chain carries TRBV5-8 and TRBJ1-3, with D possibly matching TRBD1 (6 bases). The ends were cut back, 4 bases at V and 0 bases at J, with 11 bases in the middle. Germline V CDR1 and CDR2: SGHTS, YDEGEE. There are 15 residues in the CDR3. CDR3 loop: CASSSTGHSGNTIYF. CDR3 sequence (DNA): TGTGCCAGCAGCAGCACGGGACACTCTGGAAACACCATATATTTT.

The chain carries TRBV7-9 and TRBJ1-1; no clear D gene. Between the trimmed V and J ends, which lost 2 bases and 0 bases, there was a span of 4 bases. The CDR3 spans 13 residues. Germline values: CDR1 SEHNR, CDR2 FQNEAQ (reference sequence). DNA of the CDR3: TGTGCCAGCAGCTTACAAATGAACACTGAAGCTTTCTTT. Its translation is CASSLQMNTEAFF.

The gene calls are TRBV12-3 or TRBV12-4 and TRBJ2-7, with D perhaps matching TRBD2 (6 bases). Between the trimmed V and J ends, which lost 4 bases and 4 bases, there was a span of 11 bases. The CDR3 totals 13 residues. For the CDR3, the DNA is TGTGCCAGCAGTTATGGAGGGGAGTACGAGCAGTACTTC. Protein: CASSYGGEYEQYF.